The 8 T cell receptor beta chains in this list originate from one sample, sequenced in a study of radiation and T cells in renal cell carcinoma. Here immunoSEQ multiplex PCR was the method, and the copy in TCRdb shows in-frame clones only, minus some. The table lists 140,000 to 150,000 clones, 75% to 90% of them singletons, with 15% to 20% in the top ten. Time point denoted: blood 4 weeks post-SBRT, at nephrectomy. Treatment given: 15 Gy SBRT to primary tumor, nephrectomy 4 weeks later. The material was blood, obtained from a patient whose treatment included radiotherapy and nephrectomy. These receptors came from a woman in her 50s with renal cell carcinoma.

The V and J genes are TRBV7-8 and TRBJ2-1; 7 nucleotides line up with TRBD2. The CDR3 consists of 13 residues. Germline loops: CDR1 SGHVS, CDR2 FQNEAQ. With V trimmed by 0 bases and J by 7 bases, 0 bases remained unmatched. CDR3 bases: TGTGCCAGCAGCTTAGCGGGAGGGAATGAGCAGTTCTTC. Translated: CASSLAGGNEQFF. Variable domain in full (rest from reference TRBV7-8 and TRBJ2-1): GAGVSQSPRYKVAKRGQDVALRCDPISGHVSLFWYQQALGQGPEFLTYFQNEAQLDKSGLPSDRFFAERPEGSVSTLKIQRTQQEDSAVYLCASSLAGGNEQFFGPGTRLTVL.

This CDR3 is CASSWGAGGTEAFF. The CDR3 DNA follows: TGTGCCAGCAGCTGGGGAGCGGGGGGCACTGAAGCTTTCTTT. This chain links TRBV5-6 with TRBJ1-1; D perhaps matches TRBD1 (5 bases). The CDR3 is 14 amino acids. Between the trimmed V and J ends, which lost 3 bases and 4 bases, there was a span of 13 bases. Germline CDR1 SGHDT, CDR2 YYEEEE.

The V call is TRBV18, the J call TRBJ1-5; TRBD1 might be the D (6 bases). The V and J ends lost 5 bases and 4 bases respectively, with 9 bases between them. Germline CDR1 KGHSH, CDR2 LQKENI. CDR3 size: 13 residues. DNA for the CDR3: TGTGCCAGCTCAACACAGGGAAATCAGCCCCAGCATTTT. Translated, it gives CASSTQGNQPQHF.

The J gene is TRBJ2-3, the V gene TRBV5-1, with unresolved D. Trimming removed 4 bases at V and 1 base at J, with 13 bases between. Germline loops: CDR1 SGHRS, CDR2 YFSETQ. CDR3 length: 15 amino acids. CDR3 amino acids: CASSITNRGTDTQYF. In DNA form, the CDR3 reads TGCGCCAGCAGCATAACTAACCGGGGCACAGATACGCAGTATTTT.

The chain combines TRBV5-6 with TRBJ1-6; tentative D call: TRBD1 (6 bases). Germline CDR1 reads SGHDT; CDR2 reads YYEEEE. The germline V and J ends were trimmed by 0 bases and 7 bases, with 8 bases remaining between them. CDR3 length: 14 residues. The CDR3 loop is CASSLGGANSPLHF. The CDR3, as DNA: TGTGCCAGCAGCTTGGGGGGGGCAAATTCACCCCTCCACTTT.

The chain combines TRBV6-5 with TRBJ2-3; TRBD2 aligns across 7 bases. The CDR3 totals 15 residues. From germline, CDR1 is MNHEY and CDR2 SVGAGI. Trimming removed 6 bases from V and 2 bases from J; junction bases left unmatched: 8. The CDR3 nucleotides are TGTGCCAGCAGCCGCGGGGGACCTGTCACAGATACGCAGTATTTT. As protein: CASSRGGPVTDTQYF.

The genes are TRBV6-6 and TRBJ2-7; 7 bases agree with TRBD2. Germline V lookup: CDR1 MNHNY, CDR2 SVGAGI (reference sequence). V lost 10 bases and J lost 9; bases outside the gene matches: 6. The CDR3 extends over 10 amino acids. The CDR3 bases are TGTGCCACTTGGTCGGGGGGGCAGTACTTC. Translated, it gives CATWSGGQYF.

The chain is built from TRBV4-1 and TRBJ2-5; no reliable D call. V was shortened by 0 bases and J by 2 bases, with 10 bases between the two germline ends. This CDR3 is built from 15 residues. Germline loops: CDR1 MGHRA, CDR2 YSYEKL. CDR3 sequence: CASSQDRVSQETQYF. CDR3 nucleotides: TGCGCCAGCAGCCAAGACCGGGTCAGTCAAGAGACCCAGTACTTC.